This T cell receptor (beta chain) came from a study of T cell responses to AZD1222 COVID-19 vaccine (dated by TCRdb to the early 2020s). In the study overall: A total of around 240 trial participants underwent TCR sequencing, of whom 200 to 220 received two doses of AZD1222 and approximately 25 received two doses of the MenACWY control vaccine. Trial participants were enrolled by age into 18-55, 56-69 and 70-plus year subgroups, with approximately 150, 30 and 60 TCR-sequenced participants respectively.

The paper's findings and limits, for the study overall: Because no day 14 peak-response samples were available, the repertoires could be characterized only after the peak T cell response. Reportedly, almost half of the unique spike-specific TCRs recognized epitopes lying outside the regions that are mutated in the B.1.351 and B.1.1.7 variants. Conclusions about previously exposed vaccinees are limited, since just 5 to 7 AZD1222 recipients were seropositive for SARS-CoV-2 at baseline. CD4 TCRs associated with the vaccine covered the entire spike protein, and the dominant responses were in regions 160-218 and 743-854. Participants were mostly white British, with more females than males. The authors suggested clonal diversity may have been underestimated. A significant rise in spike-specific TCR breadth and depth was observed after two AZD1222 doses relative to day 0 and relative to MenACWY recipients. The 56-69-year group was small, and its depth increase did not reach significance, likely because of low power.

As for this clone: The specificity of this receptor is unknown. At one boundary the junction diverges from the germline segment, which might be a read error. The same CDR3 also results from other DNA sequences found in this sample.

Per the germline V gene, SNHLY is the CDR1 and FYNNEI is the CDR2. Including cysteine and phenylalanine, the CDR3 has 13 amino acids. Kept here is only the CDR3 DNA, which spans 39 bases and is read in frame from base 1. Sample time point, as interpreted from the label and publication: about 28 days (+/-7) after the second vaccine dose. AZD1222 recipients given second doses at about 4 weeks or at about 12 weeks were pooled, since spike-specific TCR depth and breadth were not found to differ between the two schedules. The vaccinee samples were drawn from two UK trials, COV001 and COV002, one of which was a single-blind randomized controlled phase 2/3 trial testing AZD1222 (ChAdOx1 nCoV-19) in healthy adults. For TCRbeta chain sequencing, PBMC samples were collected from trial participants at day 0 and at day 28 after the second dose. The CDR3 regions of human TCRbeta chains were analyzed by immunosequencing. On the study's bioinformatics: TCRs in the repertoires were matched against a reference library of SARS-CoV-2-specific TCRs that had been generated with the MIRA antigen-specificity platform. Breadth meant the fraction of unique TCRs that were SARS-CoV-2-associated, whereas depth meant the fraction of total T cells that were SARS-CoV-2-associated. Each spike-specific TCR was assigned to its reactive spike region and to a CD4 or CD8 class using the MIRA data. Log10-transformed breadth and depth values were compared by one-way ANOVA with Sidak's multiple comparisons tests. This immuneACCESS table, as held by TCRdb, lists in-frame sequences with V and J called but not all clones. Of the missing ones, under half trace to an unresolved V gene in checked studies; the others have no known cause. V, J and clone size were drawn from that table, and D and trimming were deduced from the DNA. The table for this sample lists some 180,000 clones; 90% to 95% of them were counted only once. Roughly 1.7% of the sample is taken by the ten largest.

The sequencing used peripheral blood, collected 28 days after the second AZD1222 dose. The source of this sequence is an adult who received the AZD1222 COVID-19 vaccine. Rearrangement joined TRBV2 to TRBJ2-6; TRBD2 might be the D gene, on 5 matching bases. The sequenced DNA: TGTGCCAGCAGTTGGGAGCCGGCCAATGTCCTGACTTTC. It codes for CASSWEPANVLTF.